This T cell receptor (beta chain) was found in a study of blood T cells in healthy people across ages. CDR1 and CDR2 from the germline V gene are DFQATT and SNEGSKA (reference sequence). This CDR3 has 12 amino acids. PCR was performed a second time for about 7 to 12 cycles using a sample-barcoded 5' primer and a J-beta primer mix. TCRdb analysed the 5' RACE reads with MiXCR anew, one entry per CDR3 protein. The sample lists about 590,000 distinct CDR3 sequences, roughly 30% occurring once. Isolation per sample recovered at least 7 million PBMCs. Comment on this clonotype: No antigen is known for it. A clone one base away is much larger, so this may be a read error.

Findings of the study overall: Not knowing donor CMV status may have confounded expanded clonotype changes. More naive CD4+ cells and higher diversity marked long-lived donors relative to aged donors. Per million T cells, the diversity of TCR beta decreased roughly linearly as age advanced.

The receptor comes from an elderly woman in good health. The sample consisted of blood. This chain joins TRBV20-1 and TRBJ1-4, with D uncertain. The CDR3 loop reads CSARRAIEKPFF. The CDR3 DNA sequence: TGCAGTGCCCGTCGGGCCATTGAAAAACCGTTTTTT.